This TCR beta chain originates from a study of cytomegalovirus exposure and HLA in healthy donors. Remarks on this clone: Its matching antigen is unknown.

The 120-subject validation cohort, separate from the approximately 640-subject first cohort, included the donors. Assay used: immunoSEQ multiplex PCR; TCRdb lists only in-frame clones, some missing. The repertoire includes 150,000 to 200,000 clones, around four fifths of them detected once, and around 2.5% sits in the top ten. Notes on the study in general: High specificity and sensitivity for cytomegalovirus status were reported for the classifier. For most TCR sequences rarity was the rule, although some public TCRs occurred in many donors.

V was pared by 3 bases and J by 0 bases, with 18 bases between. The CDR3 runs 18 residues. Germline V CDR1 and CDR2: SEHNR, FQNEAQ (reference sequence). This TCR came from a man aged 25 to 40 in good health and CMV-seropositive. The genes are TRBV7-9 and TRBJ2-4, with D perhaps TRBD1 (6 bases). The sample consisted of PBMCs. The CDR3 here is CASSLSGARAVAKNIQYF. The CDR3 DNA reads TGTGCCAGCAGCTTGTCAGGGGCACGGGCTGTAGCCAAAAACATTCAGTACTTC. Together with reference TRBV7-9 and TRBJ2-4, the CDR3 gives the full variable domain: DTGVSQNPRHKITKRGQNVTFRCDPISEHNRLYWYRQTLGQGPEFLTYFQNEAQLEKSRLLSDRFSAERPKGSFSTLEIQRTEQGDSAMYLCASSLSGARAVAKNIQYFGAGTRLSVL.